The clone carrying this T cell receptor beta chain showed up just a few times. Its specificity is unknown. These data come from a study of identical twins. TCRdb passed the 5' RACE reads through MiXCR, listing each CDR3 protein once. This sample yields some 440,000 distinct CDR3 sequences, of which 24% are seen a single time; just under 3% belongs to the top ten. Overall study findings and caveats: Within monozygotic twins, out-of-frame TCR alpha sharing was underestimated by the models. Conclusions leaned on cross-sectional statistical analysis and did not track the same donors over time.

CDR3 length: 16 amino acids. The germline V and J ends were trimmed by 7 bases and 5 bases, with 21 bases remaining between them. The same data also contributed to another study, on T cells expressing NK-cell markers. That source adds: Most of the eight sequenced donors were HCMV-seropositive; one was seronegative.

This chain joins TRBV12-3 or TRBV12-4 and TRBJ2-1; a weak D match, TRBD2 (6 bases). Sequenced input: CD4+ T cells sorted from blood. The receptor comes from a woman younger than 35 in good health. The CDR3 DNA reads TGTGCCAGCACCAGAGGGAGGTGGGGCCCACACAATGAGCAGTTCTTC. Its translation: CASTRGRWGPHNEQFF.